This T cell receptor beta chain was documented in a study of cytomegalovirus exposure and HLA in healthy donors. Study observations and caveats: Rarity held for most TCR sequences, but there were some public TCRs that occurred in many donors. It was about 150 TCR beta chains that were listed as cytomegalovirus-associated. In vitro, a few CMV-associated chains proved specific for CMV antigens. It was reported that the classifier diagnosed cytomegalovirus status with high specificity and sensitivity in both the original and validation cohorts.

About this clone: The target antigen is unknown.

Method: immunoSEQ multiplex PCR; TCRdb's copy keeps in-frame clones and lacks some. The repertoire has about 150,000 clones, 85% to 90% of them found once; the top ten carry around 2.1%. The CDR3 loop spans 10 amino acids. Germline V gene lookup returns CDR1 SQVTM and CDR2 ANQGSEA. Trimming removed 3 bases from V and 7 bases from J, with 6 bases in between. The sequenced sample consisted of PBMCs. This TCR came from a human donor in good health. This sequence joins TRBV29-1 and TRBJ1-1, with D uncertain. CDR3 coding DNA: TGCAGCGTTGAGAGGGTTGAAGCTTTCTTT. It yields the protein CSVERVEAFF.